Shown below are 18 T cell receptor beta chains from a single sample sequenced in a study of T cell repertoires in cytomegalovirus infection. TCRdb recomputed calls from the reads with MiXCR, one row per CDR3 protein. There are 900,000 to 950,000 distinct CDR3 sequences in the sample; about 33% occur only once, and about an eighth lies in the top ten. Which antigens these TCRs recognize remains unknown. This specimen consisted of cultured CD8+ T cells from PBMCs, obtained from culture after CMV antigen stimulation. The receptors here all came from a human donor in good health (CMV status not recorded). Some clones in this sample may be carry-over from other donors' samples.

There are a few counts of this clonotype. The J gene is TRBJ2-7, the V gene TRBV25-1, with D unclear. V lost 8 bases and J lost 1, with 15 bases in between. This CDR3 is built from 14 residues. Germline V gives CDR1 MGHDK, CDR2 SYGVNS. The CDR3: CASVLNPRSYEQYF. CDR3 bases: TGTGCCAGCGTCCTAAATCCCCGTTCCTACGAGCAGTACTTC.

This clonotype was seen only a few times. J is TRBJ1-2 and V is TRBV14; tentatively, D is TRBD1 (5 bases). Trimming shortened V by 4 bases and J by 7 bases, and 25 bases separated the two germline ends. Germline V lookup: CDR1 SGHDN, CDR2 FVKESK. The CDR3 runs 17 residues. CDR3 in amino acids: CASSPRERGIFSGGYTF. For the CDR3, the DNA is TGTGCCAGCAGCCCGAGGGAGAGGGGAATCTTCTCGGGTGGCTACACCTTC.

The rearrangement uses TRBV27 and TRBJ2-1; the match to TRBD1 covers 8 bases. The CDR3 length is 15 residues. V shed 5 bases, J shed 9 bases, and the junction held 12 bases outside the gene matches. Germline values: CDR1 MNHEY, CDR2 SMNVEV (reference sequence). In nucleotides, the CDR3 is TGTGCCAGCAGTCGACCGGGACAGGTTGGCATTGAGCAGTTCTTC. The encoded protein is CASSRPGQVGIEQFF.

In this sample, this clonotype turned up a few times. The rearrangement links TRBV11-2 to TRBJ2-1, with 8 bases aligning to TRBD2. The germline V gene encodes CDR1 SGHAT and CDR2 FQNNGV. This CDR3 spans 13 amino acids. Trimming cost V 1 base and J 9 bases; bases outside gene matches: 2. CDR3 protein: CASSLGLAPEQFF. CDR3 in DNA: TGTGCCAGCAGCTTAGGACTAGCGCCTGAGCAGTTCTTC.

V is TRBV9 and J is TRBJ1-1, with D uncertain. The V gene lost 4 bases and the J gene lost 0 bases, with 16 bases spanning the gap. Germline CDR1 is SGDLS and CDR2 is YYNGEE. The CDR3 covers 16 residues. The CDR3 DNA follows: TGTGCCAGCAGCCCAAGAGGTTTAGGGCTGAACACTGAAGCTTTCTTT. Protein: CASSPRGLGLNTEAFF. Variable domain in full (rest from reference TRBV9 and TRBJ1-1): DSGVTQTPKHLITATGQRVTLRCSPRSGDLSVYWYQQSLDQGLQFLIQYYNGEERAKGNILERFSAQQFPDLHSELNLSSLELGDSALYFCASSPRGLGLNTEAFFGQGTRLTVV.

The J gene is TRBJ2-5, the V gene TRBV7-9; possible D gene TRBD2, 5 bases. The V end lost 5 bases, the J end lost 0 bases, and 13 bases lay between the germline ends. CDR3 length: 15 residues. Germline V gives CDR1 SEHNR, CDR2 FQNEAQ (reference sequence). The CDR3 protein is CASSLDPDYQETQYF. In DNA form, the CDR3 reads TGTGCCAGCAGCCTTGACCCGGACTACCAAGAGACCCAGTACTTC. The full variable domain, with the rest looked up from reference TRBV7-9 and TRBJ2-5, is DTGVSQNPRHKITKRGQNVTFRCDPISEHNRLYWYRQTLGQGPEFLTYFQNEAQLEKSRLLSDRFSAERPKGSFSTLEIQRTEQGDSAMYLCASSLDPDYQETQYFGPGTRLLVL.

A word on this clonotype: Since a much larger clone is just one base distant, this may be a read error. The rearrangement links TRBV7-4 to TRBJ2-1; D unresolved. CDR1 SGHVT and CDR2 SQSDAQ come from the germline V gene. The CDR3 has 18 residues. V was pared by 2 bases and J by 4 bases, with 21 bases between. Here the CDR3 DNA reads TGTGCCAGCAGCTTATATGTCTGGGAACAGAGAATTTACAATGAGCAGTTCTTC. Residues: CASSLYVWEQRIYNEQFF.

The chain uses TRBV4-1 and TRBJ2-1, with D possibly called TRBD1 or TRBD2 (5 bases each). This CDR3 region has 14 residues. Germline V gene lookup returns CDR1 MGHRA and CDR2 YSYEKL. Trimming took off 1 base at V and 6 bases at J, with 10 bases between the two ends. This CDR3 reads CASSQAGTVNEQFF. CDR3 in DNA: TGCGCCAGCAGCCAAGCCGGGACGGTCAATGAGCAGTTCTTC.

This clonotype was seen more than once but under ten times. CDR3 DNA: TGCAGCGCCGGGACAGGGGACTACGAGCAGTACTTC. This encodes CSAGTGDYEQYF. V is TRBV29-1 and J is TRBJ2-7, with 10 bases lining up with TRBD1. The CDR3 covers 12 residues. Germline V gene data show CDR1 as SQVTM and CDR2 as ANQGSEA. Unmatched junction bases numbered 3, after V lost 7 bases and J lost 3 bases.

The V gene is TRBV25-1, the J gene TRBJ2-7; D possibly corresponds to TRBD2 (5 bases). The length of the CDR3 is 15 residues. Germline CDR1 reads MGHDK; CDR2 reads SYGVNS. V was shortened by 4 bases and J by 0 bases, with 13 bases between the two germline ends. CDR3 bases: TGTGCCAGCAGTGGCCCTTTTGGGAGCTCCTACGAGCAGTACTTC. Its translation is CASSGPFGSSYEQYF.

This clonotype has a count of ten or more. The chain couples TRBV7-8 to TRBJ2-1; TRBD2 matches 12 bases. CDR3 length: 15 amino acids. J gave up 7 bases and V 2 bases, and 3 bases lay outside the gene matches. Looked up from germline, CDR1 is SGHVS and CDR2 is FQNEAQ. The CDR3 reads CASSLLAGGKNEQFF. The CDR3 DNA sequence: TGTGCCAGCAGCTTACTAGCGGGGGGGAAAAATGAGCAGTTCTTC.

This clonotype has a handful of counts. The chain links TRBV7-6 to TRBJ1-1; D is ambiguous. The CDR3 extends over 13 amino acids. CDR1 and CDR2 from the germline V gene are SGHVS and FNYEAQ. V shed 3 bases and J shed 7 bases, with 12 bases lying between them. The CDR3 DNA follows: TGTGCCAGCAGCTTTCCCACAGCGGTTGAAGCTTTCTTT. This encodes CASSFPTAVEAFF.

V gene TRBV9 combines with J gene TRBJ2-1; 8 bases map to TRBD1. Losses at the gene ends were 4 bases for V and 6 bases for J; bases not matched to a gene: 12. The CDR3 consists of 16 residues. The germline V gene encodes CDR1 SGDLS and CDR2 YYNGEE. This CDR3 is CASSLQGGRAPNEQFF. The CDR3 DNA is TGTGCCAGCAGCCTACAGGGGGGCCGGGCTCCCAATGAGCAGTTCTTC.

DNA for the CDR3: TGTGCCAGCAGTTTATCCCTCGGCAGGGCAACCTACGAGCAGTACTTC. Translation: CASSLSLGRATYEQYF. The chain combines TRBV27 with TRBJ2-7; D is possibly TRBD1 (5 bases). Germline CDR1 reads MNHEY; CDR2 reads SMNVEV (reference sequence). V lost 0 bases and J 2 bases, leaving 14 bases between the germline ends. The CDR3 loop spans 16 amino acids.

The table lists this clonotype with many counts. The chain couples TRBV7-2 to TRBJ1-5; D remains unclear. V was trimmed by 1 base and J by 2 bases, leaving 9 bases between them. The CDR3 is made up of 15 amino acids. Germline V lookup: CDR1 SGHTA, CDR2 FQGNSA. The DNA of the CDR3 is TGTGCCAGCAGCTTAGATAGTGGGGGCAATCAGCCCCAGCATTTT. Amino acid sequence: CASSLDSGGNQPQHF.

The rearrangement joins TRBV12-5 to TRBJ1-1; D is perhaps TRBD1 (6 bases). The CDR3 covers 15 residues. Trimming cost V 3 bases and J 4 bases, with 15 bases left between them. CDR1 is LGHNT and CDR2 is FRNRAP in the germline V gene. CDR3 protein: CASGFTAGESTEAFF. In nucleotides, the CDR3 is TGTGCTAGTGGTTTTACTGCAGGGGAATCCACTGAAGCTTTCTTT.

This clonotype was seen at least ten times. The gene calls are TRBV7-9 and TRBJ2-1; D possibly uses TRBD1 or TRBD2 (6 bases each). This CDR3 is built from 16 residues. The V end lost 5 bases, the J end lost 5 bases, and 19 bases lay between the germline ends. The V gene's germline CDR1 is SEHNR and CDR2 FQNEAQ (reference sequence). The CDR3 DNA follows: TGTGCCAGCAGCCTCGGAGGGGGTGTCCCTAACAATGAGCAGTTCTTC. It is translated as CASSLGGGVPNNEQFF.

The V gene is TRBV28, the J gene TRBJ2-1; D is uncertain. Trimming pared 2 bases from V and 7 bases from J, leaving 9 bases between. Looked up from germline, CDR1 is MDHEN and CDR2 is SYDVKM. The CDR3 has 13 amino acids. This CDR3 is CASSLPGPNEQFF. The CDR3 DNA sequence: TGTGCCAGCAGTTTACCCGGGCCTAATGAGCAGTTCTTC.